This T cell receptor (beta chain) appears in the sequencing data of a study of shared clonotypes between healthy human individuals. Whole-study context: Plates per donor: three CD4 naive, three CD4 memory, two CD8 naive, one CD8 memory.

As regards this clone: Its matching antigen is unknown.

Sequenced by immunoSEQ multiplex PCR; TCRdb stores in-frame clones only, minus some. The table shows about 2 million clones, with approximately 94% occurring only once. The germline CDR1 and CDR2 sequences are SGHRS and YFSETQ. Trimming took 3 bases from V and 4 from J; bases not matched to a gene: 15. This CDR3 has 18 residues. Study-wide findings and caveats: Sequencing depth was predicted to influence how clonotypes are shared among donors. All-four-donor shared clonotypes had higher generation probabilities than non-shared clonotypes did.

Cells designated naive CD8 were CD45RO-negative and were positively selected for CCR7, with terminally differentiated effector memory CD45RA+ cells excluded. The donors were all Caucasian adults (living in Nashville, Tennessee). Material: naive CD8+ T cells sorted from blood. This sequence originates from a man aged 18 to 35 in good health. The genes are TRBV5-1 and TRBJ2-5; 10 bases agree with TRBD2. The CDR3 region is CASSSEDTIAGGRETQYF. The CDR3 DNA sequence: TGCGCCAGCAGCTCCGAGGATACTATAGCGGGGGGAAGAGAGACCCAGTACTTC.